The clone carrying this TCR beta chain has more than one count but fewer than ten. Its antigen remains unknown. One entry per CDR3 protein results from TCRdb running MiXCR on the reads. The table shows approximately 1,000,000 distinct CDR3 sequences, with approximately 31% occurring only once. The CDR3 consists of 17 residues. V lost 4 bases, J lost 0 bases, and 16 bases lay in between. CDR1 is MDHEN and CDR2 is SYDVKM in the germline V gene. This entry belongs to a study of T cell repertoires in cytomegalovirus infection. Study context: Recently identified HLA-C-restricted CMV epitopes and well-studied HLA-B-restricted CMV epitopes were used by the study. Shared public TCR beta signatures pointed to both CMV infection and a matching HLA type. General study findings and limits: In two of eight donors, the top clonotype was HLA-C-restricted CMV-specific. Of the TCR beta families, the public ones yielded a cumulative frequency that identified carriers of CMV plus the relevant HLA.

The J gene is TRBJ1-5, the V gene TRBV28; D is unresolved. The sequence was collected from a human donor in good health (CMV status not recorded). Some clones in this sample may be carry-over from other donors' samples. The specimen comprised cultured CD8+ T cells from PBMCs, sampled from culture after CMV antigen stimulation. CDR3: CASSSVDTTDSNQPQHF. The CDR3 region has the DNA TGTGCCAGCAGTTCGGTTGACACGACCGATAGCAATCAGCCCCAGCATTTT. The entire variable domain, with the rest obtained from reference TRBV28 and TRBJ1-5, is as follows: DVKVTQSSRYLVKRTGEKVFLECVQDMDHENMFWYRQDPGLGLRLIYFSYDVKMKEKGDIPEGYSVSREKKERFSLILESASTNQTSMYLCASSSVDTTDSNQPQHFGDGTRLSIL.